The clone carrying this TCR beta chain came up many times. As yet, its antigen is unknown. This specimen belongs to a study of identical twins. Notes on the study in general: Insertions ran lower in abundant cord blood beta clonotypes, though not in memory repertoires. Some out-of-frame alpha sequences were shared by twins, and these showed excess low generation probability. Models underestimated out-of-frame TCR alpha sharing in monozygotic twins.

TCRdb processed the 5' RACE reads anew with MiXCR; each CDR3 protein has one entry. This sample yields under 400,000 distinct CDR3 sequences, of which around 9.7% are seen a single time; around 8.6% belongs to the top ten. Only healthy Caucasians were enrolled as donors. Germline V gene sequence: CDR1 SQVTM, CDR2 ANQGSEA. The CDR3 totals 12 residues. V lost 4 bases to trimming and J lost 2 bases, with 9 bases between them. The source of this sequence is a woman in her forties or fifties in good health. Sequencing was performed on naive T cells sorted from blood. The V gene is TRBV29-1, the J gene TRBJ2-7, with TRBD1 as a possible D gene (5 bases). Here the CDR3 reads CSVVGAAYEQYF. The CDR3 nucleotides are TGCAGCGTTGTTGGGGCTGCCTACGAGCAGTACTTC.